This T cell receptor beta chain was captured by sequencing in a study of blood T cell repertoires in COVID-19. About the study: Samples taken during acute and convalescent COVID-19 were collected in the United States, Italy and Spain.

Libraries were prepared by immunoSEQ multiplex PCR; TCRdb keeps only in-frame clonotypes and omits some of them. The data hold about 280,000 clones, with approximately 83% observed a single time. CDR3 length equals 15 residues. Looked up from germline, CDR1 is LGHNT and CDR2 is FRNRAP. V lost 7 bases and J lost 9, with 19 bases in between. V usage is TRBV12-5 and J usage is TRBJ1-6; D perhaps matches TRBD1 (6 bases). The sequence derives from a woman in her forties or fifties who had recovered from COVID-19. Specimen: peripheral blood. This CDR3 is CASAKYTGTASPLHF. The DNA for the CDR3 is TGTGCTAGTGCCAAATATACAGGGACGGCTTCACCCCTCCACTTT.